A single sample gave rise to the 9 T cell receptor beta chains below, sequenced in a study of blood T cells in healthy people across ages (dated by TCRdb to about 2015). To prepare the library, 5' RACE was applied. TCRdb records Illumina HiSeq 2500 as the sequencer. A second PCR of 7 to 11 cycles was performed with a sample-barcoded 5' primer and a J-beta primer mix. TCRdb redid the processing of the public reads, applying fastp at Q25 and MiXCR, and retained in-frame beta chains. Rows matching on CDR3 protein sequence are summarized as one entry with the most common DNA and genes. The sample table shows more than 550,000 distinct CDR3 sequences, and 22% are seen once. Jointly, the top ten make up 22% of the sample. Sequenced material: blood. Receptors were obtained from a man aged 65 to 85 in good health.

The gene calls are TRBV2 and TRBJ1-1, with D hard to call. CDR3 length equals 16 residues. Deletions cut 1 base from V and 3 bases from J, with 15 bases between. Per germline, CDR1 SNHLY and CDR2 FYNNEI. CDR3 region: CASSEEGGRVYTEAFF. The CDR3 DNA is TGTGCCAGCAGTGAAGAAGGAGGGAGGGTGTACACTGAAGCTTTCTTT.

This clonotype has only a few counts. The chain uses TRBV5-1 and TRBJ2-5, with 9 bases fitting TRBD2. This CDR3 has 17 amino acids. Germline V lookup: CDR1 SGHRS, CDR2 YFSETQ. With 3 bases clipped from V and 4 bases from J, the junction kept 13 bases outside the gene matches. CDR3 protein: CASSSQGSGGLRETQYF. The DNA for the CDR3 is TGCGCCAGCAGCTCGCAGGGAAGCGGGGGGCTGAGAGAGACCCAGTACTTC.

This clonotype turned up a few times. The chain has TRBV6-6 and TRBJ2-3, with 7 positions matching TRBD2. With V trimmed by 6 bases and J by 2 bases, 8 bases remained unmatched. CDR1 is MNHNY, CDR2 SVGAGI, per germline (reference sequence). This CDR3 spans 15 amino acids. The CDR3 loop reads CASRWGTTYTDTQYF. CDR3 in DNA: TGTGCCAGCAGATGGGGGACTACCTACACAGATACGCAGTATTTT.

CDR3 amino acids: CASSIAGDTDTQYF. The CDR3 DNA is TGTGCCAGTAGTATAGCGGGCGACACAGATACGCAGTATTTT. The chain uses TRBV19 and TRBJ2-3, with D hard to call. The length of the CDR3 is 14 residues. Trimming took off 1 base at V and 2 bases at J, with 7 bases between the two ends. Germline CDR1 LNHDA, CDR2 SQIVND (reference sequence). The variable domain in full, with the rest retrieved from reference TRBV19 and TRBJ2-3, is DGGITQSPKYLFRKEGQNVTLSCEQNLNHDAMYWYRQDPGQGLRLIYYSQIVNDFQKGDIAEGYSVSREKKESFPLTVTSAQKNPTAFYLCASSIAGDTDTQYFGPGTRLTVL.

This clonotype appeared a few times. Here the CDR3 DNA reads TGTGCCAGCACCCGGACAGCCACTGAAGCTTTCTTT. It yields the protein CASTRTATEAFF. This chain connects TRBV6-2 or TRBV6-3 to TRBJ1-1, with D perhaps matching TRBD1 (6 bases). CDR1 and CDR2 (germline): MNHEY, SVGEGT. This CDR3 comprises 12 residues. V shed 7 bases and J shed 4 bases, with 10 bases lying between them.

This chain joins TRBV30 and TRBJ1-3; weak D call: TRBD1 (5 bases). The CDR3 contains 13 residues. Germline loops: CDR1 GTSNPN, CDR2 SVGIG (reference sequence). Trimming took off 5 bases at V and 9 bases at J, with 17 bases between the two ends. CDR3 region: CAWHGRRGGTIYF. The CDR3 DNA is TGTGCCTGGCACGGACGGCGTGGGGGCACCATATATTTT.

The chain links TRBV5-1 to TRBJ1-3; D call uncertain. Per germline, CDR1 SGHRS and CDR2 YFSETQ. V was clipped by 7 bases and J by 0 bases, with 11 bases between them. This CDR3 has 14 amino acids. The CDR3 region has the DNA TGCGCCAGCGCCAGAGACAACTCTGGAAACACCATATATTTT. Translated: CASARDNSGNTIYF.

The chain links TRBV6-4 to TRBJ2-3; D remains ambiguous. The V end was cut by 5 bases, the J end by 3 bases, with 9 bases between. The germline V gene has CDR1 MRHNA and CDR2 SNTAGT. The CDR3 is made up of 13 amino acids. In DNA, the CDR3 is TGTGCCAGCAGTAGGCTAGATACAGATACGCAGTATTTT. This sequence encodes CASSRLDTDTQYF.

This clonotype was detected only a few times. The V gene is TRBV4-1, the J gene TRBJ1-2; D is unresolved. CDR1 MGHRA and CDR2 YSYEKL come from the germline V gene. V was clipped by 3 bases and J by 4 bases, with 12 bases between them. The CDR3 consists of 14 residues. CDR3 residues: CASSHEVLGYGYTF. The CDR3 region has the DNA TGCGCCAGCAGCCACGAGGTTCTTGGCTATGGCTACACCTTC.